These T cell receptor beta chains were read from a single sample in a study of OX40 agonist ivuxolimab in advanced cancers. The method was immunoSEQ multiplex PCR; TCRdb's version includes in-frame clones alone and lacks a portion of them. The table lists 20,000 to 25,000 clones, around 84% of them singletons. The sample was CD4+ or CD8+ T cells sorted from blood, taken in a trial of the OX40 agonist ivuxolimab. The receptors were sampled from an adult with an advanced solid tumor such as melanoma, head and neck, liver or kidney cancer. Each CDR3 is given with its conserved first and last residue. Fields, in order: V gene, J gene, D gene, clone size, CDR3 protein, CDR3 DNA. A D gene is named only where the DNA matches it firmly. Clone sizes are given selectively: once, few, many, or a class where the clone is expanded.

TRBV6-5	TRBJ2-4	TRBD1	.	CASSYSQGDIQYF	TGTGCCAGCAGTTACTCACAGGGGGACATTCAGTACTTC
TRBV12-5	TRBJ1-2	.	.	CASGLDPRGYGYTF	TGTGCTAGTGGTTTGGATCCCAGGGGCTATGGCTACACCTTC
TRBV4-1	TRBJ2-5	TRBD1	.	CASSHPGQGAAETQYF	TGCGCCAGCAGCCATCCGGGACAGGGGGCTGCGGAGACCCAGTACTTC
TRBV19	TRBJ1-1	.	.	CASSIVGFGVETEAFF	TGTGCCAGTAGTATTGTAGGGTTCGGGGTGGAGACTGAAGCTTTCTTT
TRBV2	TRBJ2-4	.	once	CASQGRIQYF	TGTGCCAGCCAAGGACGGATTCAGTACTTC
TRBV4-3	TRBJ2-3	.	few	CASSQNGPGAGDTQYF	TGCGCCAGCAGCCAAAACGGGCCGGGGGCGGGAGATACGCAGTATTTT
TRBV4-1	TRBJ2-5	TRBD2	.	CASSQREAGGPGETQYF	TGCGCCAGCAGCCAAAGAGAAGCGGGGGGGCCAGGGGAGACCCAGTACTTC
TRBV6-5	TRBJ1-1	.	.	CASSSITEAFF	TGTGCCAGCAGTTCGATCACTGAAGCTTTCTTT
TRBV29-1	TRBJ1-2	TRBD1	.	CSIGGTGFLEGYTF	TGCAGCATTGGGGGGACAGGGTTTTTGGAGGGCTACACCTTC
TRBV29-1	TRBJ2-1	TRBD1	.	CTIGTGEHNEQFF	TGCACCATCGGGACAGGGGAGCATAATGAGCAGTTCTTC
TRBV4-1	TRBJ2-7	.	.	CASSPGQARLYEQYF	TGCGCCAGCAGCCCTGGACAAGCTCGGCTCTACGAGCAGTACTTC
TRBV2	TRBJ1-2	.	.	CASRGAGNQNVYTF	TGTGCCAGCAGAGGTGCAGGGAATCAGAATGTCTACACCTTC
TRBV27	TRBJ1-3	.	.	CASSRGGHYSGNTIYF	TGTGCCAGCAGTCGTGGGGGCCACTACTCTGGAAACACCATATATTTT
TRBV4-1	TRBJ2-7	.	.	CASSQEDYFSYEQYF	TGCGCCAGCAGCCAAGAGGATTATTTCTCCTACGAGCAGTACTTC
TRBV16	TRBJ2-7	.	.	CASSQSGVREQYF	TGTGCCAGCAGCCAATCGGGGGTCCGCGAGCAGTACTTC
TRBV10-3	TRBJ1-2	.	.	CAISSVGGPRYDGYTF	TGTGCCATCAGTTCCGTCGGGGGGCCCCGCTATGATGGCTACACCTTC